The 27 T cell receptor beta chains given below trace back to one sample, sequenced in a study of CD8 T cells in Susac syndrome. RNA in amounts of about 0.45 to 1 ug was reverse transcribed with random hexamers. Using its own MiXCR run on the immunoSEQ multiplex PCR reads, TCRdb lists one record per CDR3 protein. Here the sample spans nearly 70,000 distinct CDR3 sequences, approximately 95% being singletons. What was sequenced was CD8+ T cells from PBMCs. These receptors were taken from a human donor in good health.

The J gene is TRBJ2-1, the V gene TRBV9, with TRBD2 identical over 11 bases. The V and J ends lost 5 bases and 5 bases, in that order; junction bases with no gene match: 0. This CDR3 region has 13 residues. CDR1 is SGDLS, CDR2 YYNGEE, per germline. The CDR3 nucleotides read TGTGCCAGCAGGACTAGCGGGGACAATGAGCAGTTCTTC. Translating it yields CASRTSGDNEQFF.

The V call is TRBV2, the J call TRBJ2-1; TRBD2 matches at 8 bases. The V gene's germline CDR1 is SNHLY and CDR2 FYNNEI. This CDR3 has 15 residues. With 2 bases clipped from V and 5 bases from J, the junction kept 5 bases outside the gene matches. CDR3 coding DNA: TGTGCCAGCAGTGAACCGGGACTAGGAGACAATGAGCAGTTCTTC. It yields the protein CASSEPGLGDNEQFF.

This chain uses TRBV29-1 with TRBJ2-2; D not certain. The germline V and J ends were trimmed by 7 bases and 7 bases, with 7 bases remaining between them. CDR3 length: 10 amino acids. Germline V gives CDR1 SQVTM, CDR2 ANQGSEA. CDR3: CSAEYGELFF. The CDR3 nucleotides are TGCAGCGCCGAATACGGGGAGCTGTTTTTT.

This clonotype has just one count. The chain links TRBV21-1 to TRBJ1-2. TRBV21-1 is listed as a pseudogene. This CDR3 has 12 amino acids. The CDR3 DNA reads TGTGCCAGCAGCGACCGACGGTGGGGCTACACCTTC. This gives the protein CASSDRRWGYTF.

V gene TRBV28 combines with J gene TRBJ1-3; D gene ambiguous. Germline loops: CDR1 MDHEN, CDR2 SYDVKM. The CDR3 loop spans 15 amino acids. With 4 bases removed from V and 0 bases from J, the gap between germline ends came to 10 bases. CDR3 sequence reads: CASSSTVDSGNTIYF. The CDR3 DNA reads as TGTGCCAGCAGTTCGACGGTTGACTCTGGAAACACCATATATTTT.

CDR3 coding DNA: TGTGCCAGCAGCCCCCTTTCGGTGCGGAATTCACCCCTCCACTTT. Translation: CASSPLSVRNSPLHF. The V call is TRBV11-2, the J call TRBJ1-6; D not certain. The CDR3 has 15 amino acids. CDR1 SGHAT and CDR2 FQNNGV come from the germline V gene. Trimming stripped 5 bases from V and 7 bases from J, with 15 bases between.

The chain joins TRBV30 to TRBJ2-5; no reliable D call. V was pared by 1 base and J by 4 bases, with 4 bases between. From germline, CDR1 is GTSNPN and CDR2 SVGIG (reference sequence). This CDR3 spans 11 amino acids. The chain's CDR3 is CAWSEVETQYF. DNA for the CDR3: TGTGCCTGGAGTGAGGTAGAGACCCAGTACTTC.

This clonotype has just one count. CDR3 bases: TGTGCCAGCAGCACCGGACAGGGAGCCACTGAAGCTTTCTTT. Its translation is CASSTGQGATEAFF. This chain links TRBV13 with TRBJ1-1; 8 bases map to TRBD1. The J segment lost 4 bases and the V segment lost 5 bases, leaving 6 bases of the junction unmatched. This CDR3 comprises 14 residues. Per the germline V gene, CDR1 is PRHDT and CDR2 is FYEKMQ (reference sequence).

This chain connects TRBV29-1 to TRBJ2-7; D may be TRBD1 or TRBD2 (5 bases each). Germline V gene sequence: CDR1 SQVTM, CDR2 ANQGSEA. The CDR3 covers 13 residues. Trimming left V 6 bases short and J 5 bases short, with 17 bases between. The CDR3, as DNA: TGCAGCGTGAGGATGCCAGGGACCCACGAGCAGTACTTC. Its translation: CSVRMPGTHEQYF.

The chain carries TRBV15 and TRBJ2-1; 12 positions match TRBD2. Per germline, CDR1 LNHNV and CDR2 YYDKDF (reference sequence). Unmatched junction bases numbered 11, after V lost 5 bases and J lost 12 bases. This CDR3 spans 15 amino acids. The CDR3 reads CATSGRLAGDPVQFF. The CDR3 DNA is TGTGCCACCAGCGGAAGACTAGCGGGGGATCCCGTGCAGTTCTTC.

The chain combines TRBV7-6 with TRBJ2-1; possible D gene TRBD2, 6 bases. Germline V CDR1 and CDR2: SGHVS, FNYEAQ. CDR3 length equals 17 residues. Trimming cost V 5 bases and J 1 base, with 18 bases left between them. The CDR3 loop reads CASSVSPPGVSYNEQFF. In nucleotides, the CDR3 is TGTGCCAGCAGCGTCTCCCCTCCGGGGGTATCCTACAATGAGCAGTTCTTC.

This chain links TRBV16 with TRBJ2-7, with a tentative D call TRBD2 (6 bases). Germline CDR1 is KGHSY and CDR2 is FQNENV. Trimming cost V 4 bases and J 4 bases, with 14 bases left between them. The length of the CDR3 is 14 residues. In DNA form, the CDR3 reads TGTGCCAGCAGCCTCCTCGGGCGGGGTTACGAGCAGTACTTC. It is translated as CASSLLGRGYEQYF.

The genes are TRBV27 and TRBJ1-1; no clear D gene. V was pared by 2 bases and J by 0 bases, with 7 bases between. CDR1 is MNHEY and CDR2 is SMNVEV in the germline V gene (reference sequence). CDR3 length equals 14 residues. CDR3: CASSLGRVNTEAFF. The CDR3 DNA reads TGTGCCAGCAGTTTAGGGCGGGTGAACACTGAAGCTTTCTTT.

The genes are TRBV24-1 and TRBJ1-1; unclear D gene. Trimming cost V 4 bases and J 1 base, with 3 bases left between them. There are 12 residues in the CDR3. Germline V CDR1 and CDR2: KGHDR, SFDVKD. The DNA for the CDR3 is TGTGCCACCAGTGACGGGAACACTGAAGCTTTCTTT. Encoded protein: CATSDGNTEAFF.

The gene calls are TRBV7-2 and TRBJ2-1; D gene uncertain. Germline-derived CDR1 and CDR2 are SGHTA and FQGNSA. Trimming cost V 7 bases and J 1 base, with 17 bases left between them. The CDR3 contains 16 residues. In DNA form, the CDR3 reads TGTGCCAGCATCCAAATCCTTACCCGATCCTACAATGAGCAGTTCTTC. Translated, it gives CASIQILTRSYNEQFF. Based on the CDR3 plus reference TRBV7-2 and TRBJ2-1, the full variable domain is GAGVSQSPSNKVTEKGKDVELRCDPISGHTALYWYRQSLGQGLEFLIYFQGNSAPDKSGLPSDRFSAERTGGSVSTLTIQRTQQEDSAVYLCASIQILTRSYNEQFFGPGTRLTVL.

In this sample, this clonotype turned up a few times. The chain combines TRBV7-9 with TRBJ1-2; 12 nucleotides align to TRBD1. Trimming at V came to 5 bases and at J to 6 bases, leaving 7 bases not matched to a gene. The CDR3 sequence is 15 residues long. Germline-derived CDR1 and CDR2 are SEHNR and FQNEAQ (reference sequence). The CDR3 region is CASSTSGQGADGYTF. In nucleotides, the CDR3 is TGTGCCAGCAGCACTTCGGGACAGGGGGCGGATGGCTACACCTTC.

The V call is TRBV7-6, the J call TRBJ1-1; 7 bases fit TRBD1. Losses at the gene ends were 2 bases for V and 1 base for J; bases not matched to a gene: 4. The germline V gene encodes CDR1 SGHVS and CDR2 FNYEAQ. CDR3 length: 15 amino acids. The CDR3 nucleotides read TGTGCCAGCAGCTTAAGACAGGGCAAGAACACTGAAGCTTTCTTT. It is translated as CASSLRQGKNTEAFF.

The chain links TRBV14 to TRBJ2-1; TRBD1 agrees at 7 bases. Trimming cost V 3 bases and J 1 base; bases outside gene matches: 9. CDR3 size: 17 residues. In germline, CDR1 is SGHDN, CDR2 FVKESK. The CDR3 DNA reads as TGTGCCAGCAGCCAGGCTCCGAGACAGGGTTCCTACAATGAGCAGTTCTTC. Translation gives CASSQAPRQGSYNEQFF.

This sequence joins TRBV7-8 and TRBJ1-5, with D unresolved. The CDR3 runs 15 residues. V lost 1 base to trimming and J lost 0 bases, with 7 bases between them. Looked up from germline, CDR1 is SGHVS and CDR2 is FQNEAQ. CDR3 region: CASSLDPYSNQPQHF. In nucleotides, the CDR3 is TGTGCCAGCAGCTTAGACCCCTATAGCAATCAGCCCCAGCATTTT.

The chain combines TRBV9 with TRBJ2-2; 11 bases match TRBD2. The CDR3 has 16 amino acids. In germline, CDR1 is SGDLS, CDR2 YYNGEE. Trimming cost V 4 bases and J 4 bases; bases outside gene matches: 6. The DNA of the CDR3 is TGTGCCAGCAGCTTCCCCACTAGCGGGGGCACCGGGGAGCTGTTTTTT. Translating it yields CASSFPTSGGTGELFF. Filled out from reference TRBV9 and TRBJ2-2, the complete variable domain reads DSGVTQTPKHLITATGQRVTLRCSPRSGDLSVYWYQQSLDQGLQFLIQYYNGEERAKGNILERFSAQQFPDLHSELNLSSLELGDSALYFCASSFPTSGGTGELFFGEGSRLTVL.

V usage is TRBV28 and J usage is TRBJ2-5, with D unresolved. The CDR3 has 14 amino acids. Germline lookup yields CDR1 MDHEN and CDR2 SYDVKM. V was cut by 3 bases and J by 9 bases, with 17 bases left in between. DNA of the CDR3: TGTGCCAGCAGTTTTGACTCGCCCCAAATGGCCCAGTACTTC. Its translation is CASSFDSPQMAQYF.

The chain is built from TRBV15 and TRBJ2-7, with 9 nucleotides matching TRBD2. From germline, CDR1 is LNHNV and CDR2 YYDKDF (reference sequence). The CDR3 extends over 15 amino acids. Trimming removed 5 bases from V and 1 base from J; junction bases left unmatched: 6. CDR3 amino acids: CATSLSSGASYEQYF. CDR3 sequence (DNA): TGTGCCACCAGCCTTTCTAGCGGGGCATCCTACGAGCAGTACTTC.

This chain joins TRBV7-9 and TRBJ2-5, with D tentatively TRBD2 (6 bases). CDR1 SEHNR and CDR2 FQNEAQ come from the germline V gene (reference sequence). The CDR3 is 13 residues long. Trimming left V 5 bases short and J 5 bases short, with 12 bases between. CDR3 bases: TGTGCCAGCAGCCCGGGACTCGGGGAGACCCAGTACTTC. It yields the protein CASSPGLGETQYF.

The rearrangement joins TRBV12-3 or TRBV12-4 to TRBJ1-3; 7 bases match TRBD1. The CDR3 runs to 14 residues. With V trimmed by 8 bases and J by 2 bases, 6 bases remained unmatched. The CDR3 coding sequence is TGTGCCAGCTTAACCCAGGGGGCTGGAAACACCATATATTTT. Its protein is CASLTQGAGNTIYF.

V usage is TRBV27 and J usage is TRBJ1-5; D is possibly TRBD1 (5 bases). This CDR3 spans 16 amino acids. The ends were cut back, 5 bases at V and 1 base at J, with 15 bases in the middle. In germline, CDR1 is MNHEY, CDR2 SMNVEV (reference sequence). CDR3 bases: TGTGCCAGCAGTCCGTTGGGACTTTTAAGCAATCAGCCCCAGCATTTT. This translates into CASSPLGLLSNQPQHF.

The chain combines TRBV6-4 with TRBJ2-2, with D maybe TRBD1 (5 bases). The CDR3 runs to 13 residues. V shed 3 bases and J shed 4 bases, with 6 bases lying between them. CDR1 is MRHNA and CDR2 is SNTAGT in the germline V gene. The CDR3 loop is CASSETATGELFF. DNA of the CDR3: TGTGCCAGCAGTGAGACAGCCACCGGGGAGCTGTTTTTT.

This clonotype was counted once. The rearrangement links TRBV9 to TRBJ2-6, with TRBD2 identical over 8 bases. J gave up 0 bases and V 0 bases, and 5 bases lay outside the gene matches. In germline, CDR1 is SGDLS, CDR2 YYNGEE. This CDR3 is 18 amino acids long. CDR3 sequence: CASSVEGLAGSGANVLTF. The CDR3 region has the DNA TGTGCCAGCAGCGTAGAAGGACTAGCCGGCTCTGGGGCCAACGTCCTGACTTTC.